Presented here are 10 T cell receptor beta chains from one specimen sequenced in a study of blood T cell repertoires in COVID-19. TCRdb keeps only in-frame clones here, not all; method: immunoSEQ multiplex PCR. The top ten clones hold less than 6% of a sample with around 58,000 clones, 83% of them seen once. Material: peripheral blood. Receptors were obtained from a human donor in a cohort sampled during active COVID-19.

The chain is built from TRBV7-2 and TRBJ1-1, with TRBD1 as a possible D gene (5 bases). The CDR3 contains 13 residues. V was shortened by 4 bases and J by 4 bases, with 10 bases between the two germline ends. CDR1 SGHTA and CDR2 FQGNSA come from the germline V gene. This CDR3 is CASSSREVTEAFF. CDR3 nucleotides: TGTGCCAGCAGCTCCAGGGAGGTCACTGAAGCTTTCTTT.

The chain carries TRBV3-1 (or the pseudogene TRBV3-2) and TRBJ1-4, with D possibly being TRBD1 (6 bases). The CDR3 loop spans 14 amino acids. V was pared by 6 bases and J by 4 bases, with 12 bases between. The germline CDR1 and CDR2 sequences are LGHDT and YNNKEL (reference sequence). CDR3 residues: CASSLQGGNEKLFF. CDR3 nucleotide sequence: TGTGCCAGCAGTCTACAGGGTGGTAATGAAAAACTGTTTTTT.

This sequence joins TRBV30 and TRBJ1-4, with 9 positions matching TRBD1. Germline assignment: CDR1 GTSNPN and CDR2 SVGIG (reference sequence). Trimming took 4 bases from V and 8 from J; bases not matched to a gene: 8. CDR3 length equals 14 residues. CDR3 DNA sequence: TGTGCCTGGAATGAGGGACAGGGACCCGAAAAACTGTTTTTT. Amino acids: CAWNEGQGPEKLFF.

The DNA for the CDR3 is TGTGCCAGCAGCCGGGGACAACCTATTAACTATGGCTACACCTTC. Translating it yields CASSRGQPINYGYTF. The chain recombines TRBV3-1 (or the pseudogene TRBV3-2) with TRBJ1-2; D possibly corresponds to TRBD1 (6 bases). CDR3 length equals 15 residues. Germline CDR1 LGHDT, CDR2 YNNKEL (reference sequence). V lost 4 bases to trimming and J lost 1 base, with 13 bases between them.

This sequence joins TRBV7-8 and TRBJ2-5; 12 bases agree with TRBD2. The CDR3 has 15 residues. Germline assignment: CDR1 SGHVS and CDR2 FQNEAQ. V shed 4 bases, J shed 6 bases, and the junction held 6 bases outside the gene matches. The CDR3: CASSSLAGGRKTQYF. CDR3 in DNA: TGTGCCAGCAGCTCTCTAGCGGGGGGGAGAAAGACCCAGTACTTC.

The chain carries TRBV18 and TRBJ1-5; 8 bases are shared with TRBD1. Germline V gene lookup returns CDR1 KGHSH and CDR2 LQKENI. The CDR3 sequence is 16 residues long. Trimming cost V 3 bases and J 1 base; bases outside gene matches: 5. CDR3 in DNA: TGTGCCAGCTCACCCGGACAGGGAGCGAGCAATCAGCCCCAGCATTTT. Its protein is CASSPGQGASNQPQHF.

The rearrangement uses TRBV5-6 and TRBJ1-4; D ambiguous. Looked up from germline, CDR1 is SGHDT and CDR2 is YYEEEE. CDR3 size: 13 residues. Deletions cut 4 bases from V and 8 bases from J, with 12 bases between. The CDR3 DNA follows: TGTGCCAGCAGCATGGGAAGTCAGGAAAAACTGTTTTTT. Translated: CASSMGSQEKLFF.

The V gene is TRBV5-6, the J gene TRBJ1-2, with a possible D match to TRBD1 (5 bases). Trimming took off 0 bases at V and 4 bases at J, with 7 bases between the two ends. The CDR3 is 13 residues long. Germline V lookup: CDR1 SGHDT, CDR2 YYEEEE. The CDR3 DNA reads TGTGCCAGCAGCTTGGCACAGGTCTATGGCTACACCTTC. This codes for CASSLAQVYGYTF.

V gene TRBV7-2 combines with J gene TRBJ2-7; 12 nucleotides match TRBD2. With 6 bases clipped from V and 5 bases from J, the junction kept 8 bases outside the gene matches. Germline V gene lookup returns CDR1 SGHTA and CDR2 FQGNSA. The CDR3 is 15 amino acids. CDR3 DNA sequence: TGTGCCAGCAGAGCCGGACTAGCGGGGATCAACGAGCAGTACTTC. Its protein is CASRAGLAGINEQYF. The full variable domain, rest sourced from reference TRBV7-2 and TRBJ2-7, is GAGVSQSPSNKVTEKGKDVELRCDPISGHTALYWYRQSLGQGLEFLIYFQGNSAPDKSGLPSDRFSAERTGGSVSTLTIQRTQQEDSAVYLCASRAGLAGINEQYFGPGTRLTVT.

V usage is TRBV21-1 and J usage is TRBJ1-2. TRBV21-1 is noted as a pseudogene. This CDR3 is 16 amino acids long. The CDR3 loop is CASSKVAGSSNYGYTF. CDR3 DNA sequence: TGTGCCAGCAGCAAAGTTGCGGGTTCCTCGAACTATGGCTACACCTTC.